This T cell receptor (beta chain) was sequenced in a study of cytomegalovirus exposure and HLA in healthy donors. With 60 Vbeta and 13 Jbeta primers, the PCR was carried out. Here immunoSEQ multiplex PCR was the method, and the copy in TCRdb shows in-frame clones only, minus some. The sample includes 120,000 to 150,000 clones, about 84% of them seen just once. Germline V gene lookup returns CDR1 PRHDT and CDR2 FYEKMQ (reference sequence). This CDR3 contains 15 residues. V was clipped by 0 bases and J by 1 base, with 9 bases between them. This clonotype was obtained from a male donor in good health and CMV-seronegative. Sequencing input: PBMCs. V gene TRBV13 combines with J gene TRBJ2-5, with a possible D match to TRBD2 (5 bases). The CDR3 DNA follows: TGTGCCAGCAGCTTAGGTGGAGGCGGCCAAGAGACCCAGTACTTC. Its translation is CASSLGGGGQETQYF.